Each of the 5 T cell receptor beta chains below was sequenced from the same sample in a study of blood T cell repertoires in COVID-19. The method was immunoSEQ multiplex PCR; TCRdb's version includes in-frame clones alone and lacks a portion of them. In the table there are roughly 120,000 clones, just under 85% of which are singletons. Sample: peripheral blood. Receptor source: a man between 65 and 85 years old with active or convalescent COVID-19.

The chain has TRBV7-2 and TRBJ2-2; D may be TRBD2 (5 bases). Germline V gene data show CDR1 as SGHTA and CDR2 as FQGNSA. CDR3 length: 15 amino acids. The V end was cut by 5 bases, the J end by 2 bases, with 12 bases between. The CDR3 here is CASSPGGLNTGELFF. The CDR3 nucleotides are TGTGCCAGCAGCCCCGGAGGACTTAACACCGGGGAGCTGTTTTTT.

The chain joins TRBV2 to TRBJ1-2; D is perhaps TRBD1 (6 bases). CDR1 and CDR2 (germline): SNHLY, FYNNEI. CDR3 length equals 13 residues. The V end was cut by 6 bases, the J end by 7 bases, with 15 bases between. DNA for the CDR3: TGTGCCAGCAGGGTGAACAGGGAGTCTGGCTACACCTTC. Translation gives CASRVNRESGYTF. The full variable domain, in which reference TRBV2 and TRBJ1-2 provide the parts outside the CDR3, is EPEVTQTPSHQVTQMGQEVILRCVPISNHLYFYWYRQILGQKVEFLVSFYNNEISEKSEIFDDQFSVERPDGSNFTLKIRSTKLEDSAMYFCASRVNRESGYTFGSGTRLTVV.

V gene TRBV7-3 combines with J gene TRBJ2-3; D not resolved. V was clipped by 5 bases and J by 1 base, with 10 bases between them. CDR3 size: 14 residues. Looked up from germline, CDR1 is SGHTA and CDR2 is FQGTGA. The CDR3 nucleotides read TGTGCCAGCAGCCGTGAGCCCCGCACAGATACGCAGTATTTT. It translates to CASSREPRTDTQYF. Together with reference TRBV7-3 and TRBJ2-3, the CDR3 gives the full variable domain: GAGVSQTPSNKVTEKGKYVELRCDPISGHTALYWYRQSLGQGPEFLIYFQGTGAADDSGLPNDRFFAVRPEGSVSTLKIQRTERGDSAVYLCASSREPRTDTQYFGPGTRLTVL.

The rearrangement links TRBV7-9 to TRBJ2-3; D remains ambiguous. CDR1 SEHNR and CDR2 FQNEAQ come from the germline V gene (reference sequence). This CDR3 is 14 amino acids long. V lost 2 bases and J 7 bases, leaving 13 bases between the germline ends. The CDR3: CASSLLAEVNTQYF. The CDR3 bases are TGTGCCAGCAGCTTATTGGCTGAAGTAAATACGCAGTATTTT. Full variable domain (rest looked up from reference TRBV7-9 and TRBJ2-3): DTGVSQNPRHKITKRGQNVTFRCDPISEHNRLYWYRQTLGQGPEFLTYFQNEAQLEKSRLLSDRFSAERPKGSFSTLEIQRTEQGDSAMYLCASSLLAEVNTQYFGPGTRLTVL.

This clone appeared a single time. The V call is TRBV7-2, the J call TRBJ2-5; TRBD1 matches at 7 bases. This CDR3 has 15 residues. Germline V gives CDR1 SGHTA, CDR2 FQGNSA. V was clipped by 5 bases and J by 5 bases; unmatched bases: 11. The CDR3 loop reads CASSTRAGGRETQYF. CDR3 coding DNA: TGTGCCAGCAGCACTCGGGCAGGGGGAAGGGAGACCCAGTACTTC. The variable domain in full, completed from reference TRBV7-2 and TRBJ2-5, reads GAGVSQSPSNKVTEKGKDVELRCDPISGHTALYWYRQSLGQGLEFLIYFQGNSAPDKSGLPSDRFSAERTGGSVSTLTIQRTQQEDSAVYLCASSTRAGGRETQYFGPGTRLLVL.